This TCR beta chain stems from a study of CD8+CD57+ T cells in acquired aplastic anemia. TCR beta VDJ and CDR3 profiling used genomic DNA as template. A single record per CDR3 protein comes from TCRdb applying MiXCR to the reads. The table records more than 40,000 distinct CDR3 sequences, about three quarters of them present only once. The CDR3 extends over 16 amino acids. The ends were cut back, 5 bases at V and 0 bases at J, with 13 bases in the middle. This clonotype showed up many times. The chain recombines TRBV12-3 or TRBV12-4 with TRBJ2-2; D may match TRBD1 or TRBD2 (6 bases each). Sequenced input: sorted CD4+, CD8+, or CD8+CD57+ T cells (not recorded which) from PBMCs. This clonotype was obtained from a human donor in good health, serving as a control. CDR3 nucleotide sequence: TGTGCCAGCAGTCAGGTGGGGGGCGCGAACACCGGGGAGCTGTTTTTT. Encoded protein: CASSQVGGANTGELFF.